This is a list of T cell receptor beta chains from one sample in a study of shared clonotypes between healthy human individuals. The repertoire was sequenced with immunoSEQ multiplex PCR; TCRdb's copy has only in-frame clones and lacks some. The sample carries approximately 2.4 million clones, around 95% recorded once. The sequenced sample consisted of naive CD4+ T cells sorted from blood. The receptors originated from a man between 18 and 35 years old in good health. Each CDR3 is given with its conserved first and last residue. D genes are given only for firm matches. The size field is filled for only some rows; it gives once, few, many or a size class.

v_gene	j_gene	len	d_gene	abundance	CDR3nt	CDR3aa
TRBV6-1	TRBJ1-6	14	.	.	TGTGCCAGCAGTTTCCGGGACGCATATTCACCCCTCCACTTT	CASSFRDAYSPLHF
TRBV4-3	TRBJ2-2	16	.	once	TGCGCCAGCAGCCAAGATAGCATACGGGAGCCCGGGGAGCTGTTTTTT	CASSQDSIREPGELFF
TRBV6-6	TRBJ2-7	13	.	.	TGTGCCGTACAGCCGGGGTTCACCTACGAGCAGTACTTC	CAVQPGFTYEQYF
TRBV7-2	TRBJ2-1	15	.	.	TGTGCCAGCAGCTTCGGCCTTTCACGATACAATGAGCAGTTCTTC	CASSFGLSRYNEQFF
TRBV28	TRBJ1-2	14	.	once	TGTGCCAGCAGTTTGATCCGAGTAGGTAATGGCTACACCTTC	CASSLIRVGNGYTF
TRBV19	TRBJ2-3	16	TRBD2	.	TGTGCCAGTACCTGGACTAGCGACATGAGCACAGATACGCAGTATTTT	CASTWTSDMSTDTQYF
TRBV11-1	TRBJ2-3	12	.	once	TGTGCCAGCAGCTTAGCCGGGGATACGCAGTATTTT	CASSLAGDTQYF
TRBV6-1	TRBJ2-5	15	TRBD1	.	TGTGCCAGCAGGGAAGACAGGGATCTGTGGGAGACCCAGTACTTC	CASREDRDLWETQYF
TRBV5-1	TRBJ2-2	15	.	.	TGCGCCAGCAGCTTGCCTCTTGGAACCGCCGGGGAGCTGTTTTTT	CASSLPLGTAGELFF
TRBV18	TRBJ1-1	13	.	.	TGTGCCAGCTTAGACGCGTTGAACACTGAAGCTTTCTTT	CASLDALNTEAFF
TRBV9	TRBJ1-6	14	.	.	TGTGCCAGCAGCGCCCAGGATGACTATTCACCCCTCCACTTT	CASSAQDDYSPLHF
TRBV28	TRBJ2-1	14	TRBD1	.	TGTGCCAGCAGTCCGGACAGGGGGCGGAATGAGCAGTTCTTC	CASSPDRGRNEQFF
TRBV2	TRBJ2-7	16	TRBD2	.	TGTGCCAGCTCTCGGTGGCTAGCGGAGAGCTCCTACGAGCAGTACTTC	CASSRWLAESSYEQYF
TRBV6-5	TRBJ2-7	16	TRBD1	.	TGTGCCAGCAGTTCCCGAGCCGGGACAGGCCCTTCCGAGCAGTACTTC	CASSSRAGTGPSEQYF
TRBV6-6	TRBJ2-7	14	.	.	TGTGCCAGCAGTTACTCCAGACGAGGCTACGAGCAGTACTTC	CASSYSRRGYEQYF
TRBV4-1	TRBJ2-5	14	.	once	TGCGCCAGCTCCTACGGAGGGATGCAAGAGACCCAGTACTTC	CASSYGGMQETQYF